This is a list of T cell receptor beta chains from one sample in a study of cytomegalovirus exposure and HLA in healthy donors. This table comes from immunoSEQ multiplex PCR, and its TCRdb copy is limited to in-frame clones, with some not included. The table records 200,000 to 300,000 clones, approximately 84% of them present only once. The sequenced material came from PBMCs. These receptors were taken from a woman aged 40-49 years in good health and CMV-seropositive. The CDR3 runs from the conserved cysteine through the conserved F or W.

j_call,v_call,cdr3_aa
TRBJ2-6,TRBV25-1,CASSESGSGANVLTF
TRBJ2-7,TRBV28,CASSAPDRFYEQYF
TRBJ2-1,TRBV11-3,CASGLGVSYNEQFF
TRBJ1-3,TRBV5-4,CASSFGQNSGNTIYF
TRBJ1-4,TRBV9,CASSSRVDEKLFF
TRBJ1-4,TRBV5-6,CASSFGDRGGEKLFF
TRBJ1-5,TRBV19,CASSQGQGANQPQHF
TRBJ2-6,TRBV5-6,CASSLAGYSGANVLTF
TRBJ1-3,TRBV6-6,CASSGTDSGNTIYF
TRBJ2-3,TRBV4-3,CASSQGGPPATDTQYF
TRBJ2-7,TRBV28,CASSGTSGLYEQYF
TRBJ2-1,TRBV14,CASSQGGTGDNEQFF
TRBJ1-2,TRBV7-9,CASSLMAGYYGYTF
TRBJ1-6,TRBV28,CASSRQGVDYNSPLHF
TRBJ1-2,TRBV30,CAWNPGQAYDYGYTF
TRBJ1-2,TRBV28,CASSSPGGNRADGYTF
TRBJ2-6,TRBV27,CASSLRGPEGANVLTF
TRBJ1-2,TRBV28,CASTRQGAGYGYTF
TRBJ2-3,TRBV30,CAWRRGPTDTQYF
TRBJ2-7,TRBV7-2,CASSFTQGKTYEQYF
TRBJ1-2,TRBV6-5,CASSRRLQDYGYTF
TRBJ2-7,TRBV18,CASSPRASGAYEQYF
TRBJ1-4,TRBV18,CASSPRQATTNEKLFF
TRBJ1-4,TRBV28,CASSLLTGDEKLFF
TRBJ2-2,TRBV4-3,CASSRGESLPNTGELFF
TRBJ1-1,TRBV15,CATSRDSDRNTEAFF
TRBJ1-2,TRBV19,CASSIEGATGGIGYTF
TRBJ2-5,TRBV9,CASSPQGLKGAQYF
TRBJ2-3,TRBV4-3,CASSQERGTSGDTDTQYF
TRBJ2-1,TRBV19,CASAGKTSSYNEQFF
TRBJ1-2,TRBV19,CASSIRDRPNYGYTF
TRBJ2-4,TRBV29-1,CSVAPLAKNIQYF
TRBJ1-1,TRBV5-6,CASSLGGGSPITEAFF
TRBJ2-7,TRBV7-2,CASSPWTSRYEQYF
TRBJ2-7,TRBV5-1,CASSPDRGNEQYF
TRBJ2-1,TRBV4-3,CASSQEGGQRDNEQFF
TRBJ1-3,TRBV7-2,CASRPQGFSGNTIYF
TRBJ2-3,TRBV29-1,CSYSTDTQYF
TRBJ2-3,TRBV7-9,CASSRTSGGVGTDTQYF
TRBJ1-2,TRBV18,CASSLGQGASGYTF
TRBJ2-7,TRBV11-3,CASSLNPGTVYEQYF
TRBJ2-2,TRBV28,CASSEPGQRTGELFF
TRBJ2-7,TRBV5-4,CASSLGEPYEQYF
TRBJ1-2,TRBV6-5,CASSYDGGDYGYTF
TRBJ2-3,TRBV11-3,CASSLGSTGTDTQYF
TRBJ2-3,TRBV9,CASSVEAGSGTDTQYF
TRBJ2-5,TRBV9,CASSQGGETQYF
TRBJ2-5,TRBV29-1,CSVGAEETQYF
TRBJ1-2,TRBV7-2,CASSKQGSEGYTF
TRBJ2-1,TRBV6-5,CASSPDRQRYNEQFF
TRBJ2-7,TRBV7-7,CASSALPSGSTRGNEQYF
TRBJ2-2,TRBV27,CASSLSLGANTGELFF
TRBJ1-3,TRBV19,CASRPTDSFGDTIYF
TRBJ2-7,TRBV7-8,CASSSQALGGYEQYF
TRBJ2-3,TRBV7-9,CASSLGLAGGTDTQYF